Below, 31 T cell receptor beta chains from the same sample are listed, as sequenced in a study of T cell clonotyping in hematopoietic cell transplantation. TCRdb keeps only in-frame clones here, not all; method: immunoSEQ multiplex PCR. The sample includes around 9,000 clones, 84% of them seen just once. Sequenced here: PBMCs, sampled at the time of graft-versus-host disease after allogeneic stem cell transplant. These receptors were taken from a male patient in his sixties or seventies who had an allogeneic stem cell transplant from an unrelated donor, so the T cells may come from the graft donor. Some clones in this sample may be carry-over from other donors' samples.

This rearrangement joins TRBV7-2 to TRBJ2-7; D remains unclear. V was trimmed by 1 base and J by 2 bases, leaving 9 bases between them. CDR3 length: 14 residues. Looked up from germline, CDR1 is SGHTA and CDR2 is FQGNSA. CDR3 in DNA: TGTGCCAGCAGCTTAGGTAACCGCCCCTACGAGCAGTACTTC. This translates into CASSLGNRPYEQYF.

The chain links TRBV4-2 to TRBJ2-2; no firm D call. The CDR3 extends over 16 amino acids. CDR1 is LGHNA and CDR2 is YNFKEQ in the germline V gene. The germline V and J ends were trimmed by 4 bases and 0 bases, with 12 bases remaining between them. CDR3 in DNA: TGTGCCAGCAGCCCAAACCCGGGTACGAACACCGGGGAGCTGTTTTTT. The encoded protein is CASSPNPGTNTGELFF.

This chain's CDR3 is CASSVGQGWVYGYTF. CDR3 in DNA: TGTGCCAGCAGCGTAGGGCAGGGGTGGGTCTATGGCTACACCTTC. The V call is TRBV9, the J call TRBJ1-2; a possible D gene is TRBD1 (6 bases). V was pared by 0 bases and J by 4 bases, with 13 bases between. CDR1 SGDLS and CDR2 YYNGEE come from the germline V gene. The CDR3 sequence is 15 residues long.

V usage is TRBV29-1 and J usage is TRBJ1-4; no clear D. The V gene's germline CDR1 is SQVTM and CDR2 ANQGSEA. The germline V and J ends were trimmed by 1 base and 8 bases, with 5 bases remaining between them. The CDR3 runs to 11 residues. The CDR3 DNA sequence: TGCAGCGTTGAAGTCTCGGAAAAACTGTTTTTT. This translates into CSVEVSEKLFF.

This rearrangement joins TRBV5-1 to TRBJ2-7, with TRBD1 as a possible D gene (6 bases). Germline V CDR1 and CDR2: SGHRS, YFSETQ. The CDR3 extends over 14 amino acids. V was clipped by 3 bases and J by 5 bases, with 15 bases between them. CDR3 in DNA: TGCGCCAGCAGCTACCAACAGGGTCCCCACGAGCAGTACTTC. It encodes CASSYQQGPHEQYF.

The chain has TRBV5-1 and TRBJ1-4, with D hard to call. The V and J ends lost 0 bases and 8 bases respectively, with 8 bases between them. This CDR3 region has 13 residues. Germline assignment: CDR1 SGHRS and CDR2 YFSETQ. This chain's CDR3 is CASSLVVGEKLFF. The CDR3 DNA reads as TGCGCCAGCAGCTTGGTCGTCGGGGAAAAACTGTTTTTT.

This sequence joins TRBV5-1 and TRBJ1-2, with D tentatively TRBD1 (6 bases). Looked up from germline, CDR1 is SGHRS and CDR2 is YFSETQ. V was trimmed by 4 bases and J by 8 bases, leaving 12 bases between them. There are 12 residues in the CDR3. This CDR3 reads CASSPDSTGYTF. DNA for the CDR3: TGCGCCAGCAGCCCGGACAGTACGGGCTACACCTTC.

V gene TRBV4-1 combines with J gene TRBJ2-7; D is ambiguous. The CDR3 has 15 residues. Per the germline V gene, CDR1 is MGHRA and CDR2 is YSYEKL. V was cut by 1 base and J by 9 bases, with 19 bases left in between. CDR3 nucleotide sequence: TGCGCCAGCAGCCAAGTCTATGGGGAAATCACACGGCAGTACTTC. Translating gives CASSQVYGEITRQYF.

The gene calls are TRBV10-3 and TRBJ2-3; D gene uncertain. CDR1 is ENHRY and CDR2 is SYGVKD in the germline V gene. The CDR3 is 13 amino acids. The V and J ends lost 2 bases and 2 bases respectively, with 5 bases between them. CDR3 sequence: CAISEVDTDTQYF. The CDR3 DNA follows: TGTGCCATCAGTGAGGTAGACACAGATACGCAGTATTTT.

V gene TRBV29-1 combines with J gene TRBJ2-4, with TRBD2 as a possible D gene (6 bases). Trimming took off 3 bases at V and 8 bases at J, with 8 bases between the two ends. The CDR3 sequence is 11 residues long. The germline V gene encodes CDR1 SQVTM and CDR2 ANQGSEA. CDR3 loop: CSVEEGYIQYF. CDR3 nucleotides: TGCAGCGTTGAGGAGGGTTACATTCAGTACTTC.

V and J are TRBV6-1 and TRBJ2-5; 8 bases agree with TRBD1. Germline V gene sequence: CDR1 MNHNS, CDR2 SASEGT. Trimming removed 6 bases from V and 5 bases from J; junction bases left unmatched: 5. The CDR3 covers 13 residues. The CDR3 protein is CASSLDRGETQYF. CDR3 in DNA: TGTGCCAGCAGCCTTGACAGGGGTGAGACCCAGTACTTC.

The rearrangement uses TRBV5-1 and TRBJ1-2; 8 nucleotides agree with TRBD1. The germline gives CDR1 SGHRS, CDR2 YFSETQ. V was clipped by 3 bases and J by 1 base; unmatched bases: 5. This CDR3 region has 15 residues. This CDR3 reads CASSSGTGVNYGYTF. The CDR3 bases are TGCGCCAGCAGCTCCGGGACAGGAGTTAACTATGGCTACACCTTC.

The J gene is TRBJ2-3, the V gene TRBV6-8; tentatively, D is TRBD2 (6 bases). CDR1 is MNHGY and CDR2 is SAAAGT in the germline V gene. This CDR3 has 14 residues. The V and J ends lost 6 bases and 5 bases respectively, with 15 bases between them. CDR3 in DNA: TGTGCCAGCAGACTGTCTGGTAGCGGAGATACGCAGTATTTT. As protein: CASRLSGSGDTQYF.

V gene TRBV14 combines with J gene TRBJ2-7; D possibly uses TRBD1 or TRBD2 (5 bases each). From germline, CDR1 is SGHDN and CDR2 FVKESK. V gave up 1 base and J gave up 2 bases, with 9 bases separating them. CDR3 length: 14 amino acids. The CDR3 coding sequence is TGTGCCAGCAGCCAAGGAGGGGCTACCTACGAGCAGTACTTC. This translates into CASSQGGATYEQYF.

In its sample, this clone was seen a few times. V is TRBV4-1 and J is TRBJ1-1, with 8 bases identical to TRBD1. J lost 6 bases, V lost 4 bases, and 1 base had no gene match. The germline gives CDR1 MGHRA, CDR2 YSYEKL. The CDR3 covers 12 residues. For the CDR3, the DNA is TGCGCCAGCAGCCCACAGGGGGCTGAAGCTTTCTTT. Amino acids: CASSPQGAEAFF.

V and J are TRBV4-3 and TRBJ2-5; D uncertain. Germline CDR1 and CDR2: LGHNA and YSLEER. V gave up 2 bases and J gave up 5 bases, with 9 bases separating them. The CDR3 consists of 13 residues. The CDR3 spells CASSQKPPETQYF. DNA of the CDR3: TGCGCCAGCAGCCAAAAGCCCCCGGAGACCCAGTACTTC.

This sequence joins TRBV29-1 and TRBJ2-1, with TRBD2 matching 8 bases. The V gene end was trimmed by 5 bases and the J gene end by 4 bases; junction bases not matched to a gene: 4. The CDR3 totals 13 residues. In germline, CDR1 is SQVTM, CDR2 ANQGSEA. CDR3 protein: CSVRPSGYNEQFF. CDR3 DNA: TGCAGCGTTAGACCTAGCGGGTACAATGAGCAGTTCTTC.

The chain is built from TRBV6-5 and TRBJ1-1; D is perhaps TRBD1 (5 bases). This CDR3 has 12 residues. The germline V gene has CDR1 MNHEY and CDR2 SVGAGI. The V end was cut by 7 bases, the J end by 4 bases, with 10 bases between. The CDR3 is CASTTGGTEAFF. CDR3 DNA: TGTGCCAGCACAACAGGTGGCACTGAAGCTTTCTTT.

Only one count was recorded for this clone. A junction boundary mismatches the germline segment, possibly from a read error. This chain uses TRBV2 with TRBJ2-3; 8 bases align to TRBD2. Germline values: CDR1 SNHLY, CDR2 FYNNEI. This CDR3 spans 14 amino acids. In DNA, the CDR3 is TGTGCCAGCATATTAGCGGGGCCGACAGGTACGCAGTATTTT. This codes for CASILAGPTGTQYF. Full variable domain (missing parts from reference TRBV2 and TRBJ2-3): EPEVTQTPSHQVTQMGQEVILRCVPISNHLYFYWYRQILGQKVEFLVSFYNNEISEKSEIFDDQFSVERPDGSNFTLKIRSTKLEDSAMYFCASILAGPTGTQYFGPGTRLTVL.

This chain uses TRBV5-6 with TRBJ1-6, with D possibly TRBD1 on 5 matching bases. V was shortened by 4 bases and J by 9 bases, with 17 bases between the two germline ends. Germline V gene sequence: CDR1 SGHDT, CDR2 YYEEEE. There are 15 residues in the CDR3. This chain's CDR3 is CASSGWDFRPSPLHF. In DNA form, the CDR3 reads TGTGCCAGCAGCGGGTGGGACTTCCGCCCTTCACCCCTCCACTTT.

The rearrangement uses TRBV4-2 and TRBJ1-6; the match to TRBD1 covers 12 bases. Germline CDR1 reads LGHNA; CDR2 reads YNFKEQ. The CDR3 is 15 amino acids. V trimming: 5 bases; J trimming: 19 bases; junction bases outside the gene matches: 15. DNA for the CDR3: TGTGCCAGCAGCTTGGGATGGGACAGGGGGCGAGGCGGTCACTTT. Translating gives CASSLGWDRGRGGHF.

This chain links TRBV5-4 with TRBJ1-5, with D perhaps TRBD1 (6 bases). The CDR3 has 18 amino acids. Trimming took 1 base from V and 0 from J, leaving 17 bases between them. CDR1 is SGHNT and CDR2 is YYREEE in the germline V gene (reference sequence). The chain's CDR3 is CASSLKVKGVYSNQPQHF. CDR3 nucleotides: TGTGCCAGCAGCTTGAAGGTAAAGGGGGTCTATAGCAATCAGCCCCAGCATTTT.

This chain connects TRBV5-1 to TRBJ2-7; tentative D call: TRBD1 (6 bases). The CDR3 has 13 residues. Germline assignment: CDR1 SGHRS and CDR2 YFSETQ. Trimming removed 1 base at V and 7 bases at J, with 12 bases between. The CDR3 sequence: CASSLSRQGEQYF. CDR3 in DNA: TGCGCCAGCAGCTTGAGTCGGCAGGGGGAGCAGTACTTC.

The chain employs TRBV6-6 and TRBJ1-6; D is uncertain. The CDR3 has 16 residues. Germline assignment: CDR1 MNHNY and CDR2 SVGAGI (reference sequence). V was shortened by 6 bases and J by 7 bases, with 19 bases between the two germline ends. The CDR3 DNA follows: TGTGCCAGCAGAGACGTCGTGGGGTCTAGAAATTCACCCCTCCACTTT. Protein product: CASRDVVGSRNSPLHF.

V gene TRBV7-2 combines with J gene TRBJ2-3; 10 nucleotides line up with TRBD1. With V trimmed by 5 bases and J by 6 bases, 5 bases remained unmatched. Germline V gives CDR1 SGHTA, CDR2 FQGNSA. The CDR3 loop spans 14 amino acids. The CDR3 is CASSTGTGADTQYF. Here the CDR3 DNA reads TGTGCCAGCAGCACCGGGACAGGGGCGGATACGCAGTATTTT.

The V and J genes are TRBV19 and TRBJ1-6; TRBD1 matches at 8 bases. Germline V gene lookup returns CDR1 LNHDA and CDR2 SQIVND (reference sequence). J lost 9 bases, V lost 6 bases, and 10 bases had no gene match. The CDR3 is 15 amino acids. The chain's CDR3 is CASSGQGTGSSPLHF. The CDR3, as DNA: TGTGCCAGTAGCGGACAGGGAACGGGTAGTTCACCCCTCCACTTT. The full variable domain, rest sourced from reference TRBV19 and TRBJ1-6, is DGGITQSPKYLFRKEGQNVTLSCEQNLNHDAMYWYRQDPGQGLRLIYYSQIVNDFQKGDIAEGYSVSREKKESFPLTVTSAQKNPTAFYLCASSGQGTGSSPLHFGNGTRLTVT.

The chain joins TRBV7-2 to TRBJ2-5; TRBD2 matches at 9 bases. The CDR3 has 15 residues. CDR1 is SGHTA and CDR2 is FQGNSA in the germline V gene. V shed 5 bases, J shed 9 bases, and the junction held 13 bases outside the gene matches. CDR3 residues: CASSPTSGPTGSQYF. For the CDR3, the DNA is TGTGCCAGCAGCCCGACTAGCGGACCTACGGGCTCCCAGTACTTC.

The chain is built from TRBV25-1 and TRBJ1-2; 10 bases are a match to TRBD1. Germline V gene sequence: CDR1 MGHDK, CDR2 SYGVNS. This CDR3 has 16 amino acids. Germline trimming cut 7 bases from V and 3 bases from J; bases unmatched to any gene: 11. The CDR3 nucleotides read TGTGCCAGCACCCCCTCTGTTGGACAGGGGGACTATGGCTACACCTTC. Its translation: CASTPSVGQGDYGYTF.

The chain recombines TRBV29-1 with TRBJ1-1; D unclear. Trimming left V 6 bases short and J 4 bases short, with 15 bases between. In germline, CDR1 is SQVTM, CDR2 ANQGSEA. The CDR3 runs 13 residues. The CDR3: CSVVDMLTTEAFF. DNA for the CDR3: TGCAGCGTCGTTGACATGTTGACCACTGAAGCTTTCTTT.

This chain joins TRBV29-1 and TRBJ1-4; TRBD1 agrees at 7 bases. Germline CDR1 reads SQVTM; CDR2 reads ANQGSEA. V lost 7 bases to trimming and J lost 8 bases; unmatched junction nucleotides: 13. There are 14 residues in the CDR3. CDR3 in DNA: TGCAGCGCCAAACTAACAGGGGCTCACGAAAAACTGTTTTTT. Amino acid sequence: CSAKLTGAHEKLFF.

This chain links TRBV7-2 with TRBJ2-6; D not resolved. Trimming stripped 5 bases from V and 9 bases from J, with 8 bases between. Germline CDR1 and CDR2: SGHTA and FQGNSA. The CDR3 is 12 amino acids. The CDR3 sequence is CASSRTGNVLTF. The CDR3 DNA reads as TGTGCCAGCAGCCGGACGGGCAACGTCCTGACTTTC.